The 10 T cell receptor beta chains given below trace back to one sample, sequenced in a study of cytotoxic CD8 clonotypes in ibrutinib-treated CLL. Repertoires were generated with immunoSEQ multiplex PCR, while TCRdb's copy carries only in-frame clones and drops some. The table records approximately 100,000 clones, about 78% of them present only once. Source: PBMCs, taken after 12 months of ibrutinib treatment. Receptors originate from a human donor with chronic lymphocytic leukemia.

The chain carries TRBV13 and TRBJ2-7; TRBD2 matches at 9 bases. V was pared by 7 bases and J by 5 bases, with 15 bases of the junction left unmatched. Germline V gene sequence: CDR1 PRHDT, CDR2 FYEKMQ (reference sequence). This CDR3 region has 16 residues. The CDR3 nucleotides read TGTGCCAGCACCAAAAGAATAGCGGGGGTTCCCGACGAGCAGTACTTC. It specifies CASTKRIAGVPDEQYF.

The V gene is TRBV28, the J gene TRBJ1-4; 10 nucleotides agree with TRBD1. This CDR3 contains 18 residues. V lost 1 base, J lost 0 bases, and 5 bases stayed unmatched. Germline assignment: CDR1 MDHEN and CDR2 SYDVKM. For the CDR3, the DNA is TGTGCCAGCAGTTTATATGGGGGACAGGGGACAACTAATGAAAAACTGTTTTTT. Protein: CASSLYGGQGTTNEKLFF. The full variable domain, with the rest looked up from reference TRBV28 and TRBJ1-4, is DVKVTQSSRYLVKRTGEKVFLECVQDMDHENMFWYRQDPGLGLRLIYFSYDVKMKEKGDIPEGYSVSREKKERFSLILESASTNQTSMYLCASSLYGGQGTTNEKLFFGSGTQLSVL.

The V and J genes are TRBV7-3 and TRBJ2-5; 7 positions match TRBD2. This CDR3 region has 14 residues. The J segment lost 4 bases and the V segment lost 5 bases, leaving 7 bases of the junction unmatched. The V gene's germline CDR1 is SGHTA and CDR2 FQGTGA. In DNA form, the CDR3 reads TGTGCCAGCAGCCCATTCGCTAGCGGAGAGACCCAGTACTTC. Encoded protein: CASSPFASGETQYF.

The gene calls are TRBV6-1 and TRBJ1-2, with D perhaps TRBD1 (5 bases). Germline V lookup: CDR1 MNHNS, CDR2 SASEGT. CDR3 size: 14 residues. V lost 2 bases and J lost 4, with 11 bases in between. The CDR3 coding sequence is TGTGCCAGCAGTGAACCTACAGGTGTCTATGGCTACACCTTC. Its protein is CASSEPTGVYGYTF.

The genes are TRBV19 and TRBJ2-3; no clear D gene. Trimming took 2 bases from V and 0 from J, leaving 15 bases between them. CDR1 LNHDA and CDR2 SQIVND come from the germline V gene (reference sequence). This CDR3 region has 17 residues. The CDR3 DNA is TGTGCCAGTAGTATACGCCCTGACCTCTCTAGCACAGATACGCAGTATTTT. Translated: CASSIRPDLSSTDTQYF.

The V and J genes are TRBV2 and TRBJ1-2; D uncertain. The CDR3 is 11 residues long. Per germline, CDR1 SNHLY and CDR2 FYNNEI. V was pared by 1 base and J by 3 bases, with 0 bases between. The CDR3 is CASSEDYGYTF. The CDR3 DNA sequence: TGTGCCAGCAGTGAAGACTATGGCTACACCTTC.

The CDR3 DNA follows: TGTGCCAGCTGGGGGGGCCCGAACACCGGGGAGCTGTTTTTT. Translation gives CASWGGPNTGELFF. The chain is built from TRBV13 and TRBJ2-2; a weak D match, TRBD2 (7 bases). The length of the CDR3 is 14 residues. The germline V and J ends were trimmed by 8 bases and 0 bases, with 10 bases remaining between them. Germline-derived CDR1 and CDR2 are PRHDT and FYEKMQ (reference sequence).

The table lists this clone with a count of one. The chain recombines TRBV21-1 with TRBJ1-3. TRBV21-1 is reported as a pseudogene. The CDR3 covers 15 residues. DNA for the CDR3: TGTGCCAGCTTAAGGTTTTATAACTCTGGAAACACCATATATTTT. Translating gives CASLRFYNSGNTIYF.

This chain joins TRBV5-1 and TRBJ2-7, with D hard to call. CDR3 length: 15 residues. Between the trimmed V and J ends, which lost 4 bases and 3 bases, there was a span of 17 bases. CDR1 is SGHRS and CDR2 is YFSETQ in the germline V gene. The CDR3 loop is CASSPAVSGLYEQYF. The CDR3 DNA follows: TGCGCCAGCAGCCCGGCCGTCTCGGGCCTCTACGAGCAGTACTTC.

This clone occurred once. The rearrangement links TRBV7-6 to TRBJ2-1; 11 nucleotides agree with TRBD1. V gave up 6 bases and J gave up 5 bases; unmatched junction bases: 6. Germline loops: CDR1 SGHVS, CDR2 FNYEAQ. This CDR3 spans 15 amino acids. The CDR3 region has the DNA TGTGCCAGCAGGGGACAGGGGGGCTACGACAATGAGCAGTTCTTC. It yields the protein CASRGQGGYDNEQFF.